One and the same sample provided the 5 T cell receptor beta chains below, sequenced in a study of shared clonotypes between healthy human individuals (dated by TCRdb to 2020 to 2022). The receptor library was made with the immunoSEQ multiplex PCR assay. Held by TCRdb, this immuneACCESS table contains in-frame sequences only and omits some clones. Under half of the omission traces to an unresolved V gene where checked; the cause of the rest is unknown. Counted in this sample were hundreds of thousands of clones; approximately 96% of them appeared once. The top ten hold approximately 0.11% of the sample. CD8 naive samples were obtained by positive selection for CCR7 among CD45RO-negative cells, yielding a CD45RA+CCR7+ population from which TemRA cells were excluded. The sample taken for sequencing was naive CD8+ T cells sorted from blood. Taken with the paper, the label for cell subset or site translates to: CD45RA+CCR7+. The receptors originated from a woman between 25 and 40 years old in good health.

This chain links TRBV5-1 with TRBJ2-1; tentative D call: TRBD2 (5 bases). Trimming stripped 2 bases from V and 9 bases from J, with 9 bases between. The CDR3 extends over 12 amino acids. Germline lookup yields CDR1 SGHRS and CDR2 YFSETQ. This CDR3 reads CASSFPRGEQFF. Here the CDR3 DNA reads TGCGCCAGCAGCTTTCCACGGGGTGAGCAGTTCTTC.

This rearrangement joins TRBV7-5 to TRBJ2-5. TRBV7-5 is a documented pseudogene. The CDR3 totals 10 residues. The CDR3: CVRSRETQYF. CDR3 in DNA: TGTGTCAGAAGCAGGGAGACCCAGTACTTC.

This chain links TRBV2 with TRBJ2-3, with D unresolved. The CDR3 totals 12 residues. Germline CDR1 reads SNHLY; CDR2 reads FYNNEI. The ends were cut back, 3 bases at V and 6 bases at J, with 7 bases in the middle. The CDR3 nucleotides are TGTGCCAGCAGTGATAGGCCGGATACGCAGTATTTT. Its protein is CASSDRPDTQYF.

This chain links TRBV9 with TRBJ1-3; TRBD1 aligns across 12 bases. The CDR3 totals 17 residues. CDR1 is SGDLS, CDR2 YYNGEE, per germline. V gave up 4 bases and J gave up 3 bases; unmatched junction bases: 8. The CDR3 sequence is CASSITGTGGLGNTIYF. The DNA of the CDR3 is TGTGCCAGCAGCATAACCGGGACAGGGGGCCTTGGAAACACCATATATTTT.

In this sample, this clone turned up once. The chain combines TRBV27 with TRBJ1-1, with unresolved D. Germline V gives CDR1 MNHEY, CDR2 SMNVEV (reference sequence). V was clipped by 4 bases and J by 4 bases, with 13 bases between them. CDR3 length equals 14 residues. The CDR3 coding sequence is TGTGCCAGCAGTTCACTCCGAACCTTCACTGAAGCTTTCTTT. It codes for CASSSLRTFTEAFF.